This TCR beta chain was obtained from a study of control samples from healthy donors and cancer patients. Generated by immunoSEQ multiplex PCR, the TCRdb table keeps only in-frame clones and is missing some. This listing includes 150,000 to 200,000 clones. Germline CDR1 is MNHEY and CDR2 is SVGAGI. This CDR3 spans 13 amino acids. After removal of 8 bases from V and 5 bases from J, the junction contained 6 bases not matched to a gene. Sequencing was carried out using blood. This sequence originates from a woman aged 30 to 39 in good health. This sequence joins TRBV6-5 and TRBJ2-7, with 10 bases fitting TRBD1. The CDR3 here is CASSGGQGHEQYF. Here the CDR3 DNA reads TGTGCCAGCTCAGGGGGACAGGGGCACGAGCAGTACTTC.